Sequencing of this TCR beta chain was carried out in a study of cytomegalovirus exposure and HLA in healthy donors. Study results and caveats: Cytomegalovirus association was assigned to about 150 TCR beta chains.

About this clone itself: Its antigen is not identified.

The CDR3 totals 16 residues. Trimming took off 4 bases at V and 5 bases at J, with 15 bases between the two ends. Germline V gives CDR1 LGHNA, CDR2 YNFKEQ. Repertoires were generated with immunoSEQ multiplex PCR, while TCRdb's copy carries only in-frame clones and drops some. The profile shows approximately 110,000 clones, roughly nine tenths of them singletons. This clonotype originated in a woman aged 18-29 years in good health and CMV-seropositive. The chain has TRBV4-2 and TRBJ1-6; D remains unclear. Material for sequencing was PBMCs. The CDR3 region has the DNA TGTGCCAGCAGCCGGGGAGGCGCAGGCGATAATTCACCCCTCCACTTT. Its translation: CASSRGGAGDNSPLHF.